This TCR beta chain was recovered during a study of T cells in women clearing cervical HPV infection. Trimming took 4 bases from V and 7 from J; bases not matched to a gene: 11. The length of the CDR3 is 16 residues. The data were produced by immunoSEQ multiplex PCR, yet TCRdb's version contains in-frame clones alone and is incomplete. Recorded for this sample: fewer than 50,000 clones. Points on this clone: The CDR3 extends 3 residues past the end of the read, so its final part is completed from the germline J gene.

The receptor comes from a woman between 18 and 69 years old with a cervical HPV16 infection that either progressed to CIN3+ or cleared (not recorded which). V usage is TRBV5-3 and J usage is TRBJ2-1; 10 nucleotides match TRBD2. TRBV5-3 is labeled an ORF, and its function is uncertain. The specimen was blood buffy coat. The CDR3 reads CARSHRTSGKWNEQFF. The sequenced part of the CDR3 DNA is TGTGCCAGAAGCCATCGAACTAGCGGGAAGTGGAATGAG.